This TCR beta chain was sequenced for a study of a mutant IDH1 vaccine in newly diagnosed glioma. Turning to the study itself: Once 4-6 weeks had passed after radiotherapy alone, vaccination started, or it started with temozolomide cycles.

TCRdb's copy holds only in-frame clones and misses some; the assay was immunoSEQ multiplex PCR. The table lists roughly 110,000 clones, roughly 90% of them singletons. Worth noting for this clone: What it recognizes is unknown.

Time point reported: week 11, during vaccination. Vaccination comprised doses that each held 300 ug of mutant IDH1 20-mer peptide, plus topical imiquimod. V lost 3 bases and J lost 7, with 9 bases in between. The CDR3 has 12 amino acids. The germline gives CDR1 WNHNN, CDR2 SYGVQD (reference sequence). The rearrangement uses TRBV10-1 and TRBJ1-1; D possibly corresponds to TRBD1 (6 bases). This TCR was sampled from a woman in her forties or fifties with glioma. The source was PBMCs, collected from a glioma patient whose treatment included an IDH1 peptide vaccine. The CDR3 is CASSEGGHEAFF. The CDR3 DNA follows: TGCGCCAGCAGTGAAGGGGGACATGAAGCTTTCTTT.